The rows below give T cell receptor beta chains drawn from one sample of a study of technical replicates of blood from a handful of donors. Sequencing was performed with immunoSEQ multiplex PCR; in TCRdb, only in-frame clones are kept and a portion is missing. The sample comprises around 14,000 clones, roughly 83% of which are singletons, and approximately 10% rests with the top ten. Sequencing used PBMCs. These receptor sequences come from a human donor in good health. Both conserved end residues are part of each CDR3. The D gene is left open where the match is weak. Rows may omit the clone size; those that give it use once, few, many or a size class.

d_gene: .; v_gene: TRBV27; abundance: .; j_gene: TRBJ2-3; len: 13; CDR3aa: CASSPRGSDTQYF; CDR3nt: TGTGCCAGCAGCCCTCGGGGATCGGATACGCAGTATTTT
d_gene: .; v_gene: TRBV5-4; abundance: .; j_gene: TRBJ2-1; len: 15; CDR3aa: CASSAWYGAVNEQFF; CDR3nt: TGTGCCAGCAGCGCCTGGTATGGAGCGGTCAATGAGCAGTTCTTC
d_gene: .; v_gene: TRBV1; abundance: .; j_gene: TRBJ1-1; len: 14; CDR3aa: CTSSQGPGDTEAFF; CDR3nt: TGCACCAGCAGCCAAGGGCCAGGGGACACTGAAGCTTTCTTT
d_gene: .; v_gene: TRBV28; abundance: .; j_gene: TRBJ2-7; len: 16; CDR3aa: CASTHRSDSITYEQYF; CDR3nt: TGTGCCAGCACCCATAGGTCGGACAGTATTACCTACGAGCAGTACTTC
d_gene: TRBD1; v_gene: TRBV6-1; abundance: .; j_gene: TRBJ2-5; len: 15; CDR3aa: CASTEGRGREETQYF; CDR3nt: TGTGCCAGCACCGAGGGCAGGGGGCGCGAGGAGACCCAGTACTTC
d_gene: TRBD1; v_gene: TRBV28; abundance: .; j_gene: TRBJ1-1; len: 17; CDR3aa: CASSSFHRQGERTEAFF; CDR3nt: TGTGCCAGCAGTAGTTTCCATCGACAGGGGGAACGCACTGAAGCTTTCTTT
d_gene: .; v_gene: TRBV10-1; abundance: few; j_gene: TRBJ2-7; len: 11; CDR3aa: CASSWGTEQYF; CDR3nt: TGCGCCAGCAGTTGGGGGACAGAGCAGTACTTC
d_gene: .; v_gene: TRBV5-4; abundance: .; j_gene: TRBJ2-7; len: 11; CDR3aa: CASSLAGEAYF; CDR3nt: TGTGCCAGCAGCTTGGCGGGGGAGGCGTACTTC
d_gene: TRBD2; v_gene: TRBV5-1; abundance: .; j_gene: TRBJ2-1; len: 16; CDR3aa: CASSLGRGSVKDEQFF; CDR3nt: TGCGCCAGCAGCTTGGGCCGCGGGAGTGTCAAAGATGAGCAGTTCTTC
d_gene: TRBD2; v_gene: TRBV7-9; abundance: .; j_gene: TRBJ2-1; len: 16; CDR3aa: CASSAWTSGRENEQFF; CDR3nt: TGTGCCAGCAGCGCCTGGACTAGCGGGAGGGAAAATGAGCAGTTCTTC
d_gene: TRBD1; v_gene: TRBV5-1; abundance: .; j_gene: TRBJ1-4; len: 17; CDR3aa: CASSFRQGGATNEKLFF; CDR3nt: TGCGCCAGCAGCTTCCGGCAGGGGGGCGCGACTAATGAAAAACTGTTTTTT
d_gene: TRBD1; v_gene: TRBV5-1; abundance: few; j_gene: TRBJ1-1; len: 16; CDR3aa: CASSLGRDRLNTEAFF; CDR3nt: TGCGCCAGCAGCTTGGGACGGGACAGGTTGAACACTGAAGCTTTCTTT
d_gene: TRBD1; v_gene: TRBV25-1; abundance: .; j_gene: TRBJ1-4; len: 14; CDR3aa: CASPGPRGLEKLFF; CDR3nt: TGTGCCAGCCCGGGTCCCAGGGGGCTTGAAAAACTGTTTTTT
d_gene: .; v_gene: TRBV28; abundance: .; j_gene: TRBJ2-7; len: 12; CDR3aa: CASRTGLYEQYF; CDR3nt: TGTGCCAGCAGGACGGGACTCTACGAGCAGTACTTC
d_gene: .; v_gene: TRBV6-5; abundance: .; j_gene: TRBJ1-3; len: 11; CDR3aa: CASSIGNTIYF; CDR3nt: TGTGCCAGCAGTATAGGAAACACCATATATTTT
d_gene: TRBD2; v_gene: TRBV10-1; abundance: .; j_gene: TRBJ2-1; len: 13; CDR3aa: CASSENSGTSEFF; CDR3nt: TGCGCCAGCAGTGAGAACTCCGGGACTAGCGAGTTCTTC
d_gene: TRBD1; v_gene: TRBV5-1; abundance: .; j_gene: TRBJ1-3; len: 14; CDR3aa: CASSEGAQGNTIYF; CDR3nt: TGCGCCAGCAGTGAGGGGGCGCAAGGAAACACCATATATTTT
d_gene: .; v_gene: TRBV7-2; abundance: .; j_gene: TRBJ1-6; len: 15; CDR3aa: CASSLLAGPESPLHF; CDR3nt: TGTGCCAGCAGCTTATTAGCAGGGCCGGAGAGTCCCCTCCACTTT
d_gene: .; v_gene: TRBV5-1; abundance: .; j_gene: TRBJ1-3; len: 14; CDR3aa: CASSEDRIVDTIYF; CDR3nt: TGCGCCAGCAGCGAAGACAGAATAGTAGACACCATATATTTT
d_gene: .; v_gene: TRBV6-4; abundance: .; j_gene: TRBJ1-3; len: 17; CDR3aa: CASENRSQSYSGNTIYF; CDR3nt: TGTGCCAGCGAGAACAGGAGCCAATCGTACTCTGGAAACACCATATATTTT
d_gene: .; v_gene: TRBV15; abundance: .; j_gene: TRBJ2-1; len: 16; CDR3aa: CATSRDGLQQGDEQFF; CDR3nt: TGTGCCACCAGCAGAGACGGACTACAGCAAGGAGATGAGCAGTTCTTC
d_gene: TRBD1; v_gene: TRBV5-6; abundance: .; j_gene: TRBJ2-5; len: 14; CDR3aa: CASSPGQVWETQYF; CDR3nt: TGTGCCAGCAGCCCGGGACAGGTGTGGGAGACCCAGTACTTC
d_gene: TRBD1; v_gene: TRBV6-1; abundance: .; j_gene: TRBJ1-3; len: 16; CDR3aa: CASSEPGQGGGNTIYF; CDR3nt: TGTGCCAGCAGTGAACCGGGACAGGGGGGTGGAAACACCATATATTTT
d_gene: .; v_gene: TRBV10-3; abundance: once; j_gene: TRBJ1-2; len: 13; CDR3aa: CAISERTEYGYTF; CDR3nt: TGTGCCATCAGTGAGAGAACAGAGTATGGCTACACCTTC
d_gene: TRBD2; v_gene: TRBV5-8; abundance: .; j_gene: TRBJ2-1; len: 16; CDR3aa: CASSLRIAGGPDEQFF; CDR3nt: TGTGCCAGCAGCCTCCGGATAGCGGGAGGGCCTGATGAGCAGTTCTTC
d_gene: .; v_gene: TRBV18; abundance: .; j_gene: TRBJ1-2; len: 17; CDR3aa: CASSPPGTYGGVYGYTF; CDR3nt: TGTGCCAGCTCACCTCCCGGGACTTATGGTGGGGTCTATGGCTACACCTTC
d_gene: .; v_gene: TRBV18; abundance: .; j_gene: TRBJ1-1; len: 16; CDR3aa: CASSPYPQGGNTEAFF; CDR3nt: TGTGCCAGCTCACCATATCCCCAGGGCGGCAACACTGAAGCTTTCTTT
d_gene: TRBD2; v_gene: TRBV7-9; abundance: .; j_gene: TRBJ2-2; len: 15; CDR3aa: CASSPQAGGAGELFF; CDR3nt: TGTGCCAGCAGCCCCCAAGCGGGAGGGGCCGGGGAGCTGTTTTTT
d_gene: .; v_gene: TRBV12-2; abundance: .; j_gene: TRBJ1-4; len: 21; CDR3aa: CASRLGQVQTRPQKDNEKLFF; CDR3nt: TGTGCAAGTCGCTTAGGACAGGTCCAAACCCGACCCCAGAAAGATAATGAAAAACTGTTTTTT
d_gene: .; v_gene: TRBV18; abundance: .; j_gene: TRBJ2-1; len: 14; CDR3aa: CASSPPGGRNEQFF; CDR3nt: TGTGCCAGCTCGCCCCCCGGAGGGAGGAATGAGCAGTTCTTC
d_gene: .; v_gene: TRBV19; abundance: .; j_gene: TRBJ1-1; len: 11; CDR3aa: CASRQSPRAFF; CDR3nt: TGTGCCAGTAGGCAATCACCCAGAGCTTTCTTT
d_gene: TRBD1; v_gene: TRBV28; abundance: once; j_gene: TRBJ1-5; len: 17; CDR3aa: CASSHRGRGAFVQPQHF; CDR3nt: TGTGCCAGCAGTCACAGGGGGCGAGGGGCGTTCGTTCAGCCCCAGCATTTT
d_gene: .; v_gene: TRBV18; abundance: .; j_gene: TRBJ1-1; len: 14; CDR3aa: CASSPQGMNTEAFF; CDR3nt: TGTGCCAGCTCACCACAGGGGATGAACACTGAAGCTTTCTTT
d_gene: TRBD2; v_gene: TRBV7-9; abundance: once; j_gene: TRBJ2-3; len: 17; CDR3aa: CATEGVQGTSGSDTQYF; CDR3nt: TGTGCCACTGAGGGGGTCCAGGGGACTAGCGGGTCAGATACGCAGTATTTT
d_gene: .; v_gene: TRBV18; abundance: .; j_gene: TRBJ1-1; len: 15; CDR3aa: CASSPRSAVNTEAFF; CDR3nt: TGTGCCAGCTCACCGCGGTCAGCGGTGAACACTGAAGCTTTCTTT
d_gene: .; v_gene: TRBV10-1; abundance: .; j_gene: TRBJ1-3; len: 17; CDR3aa: CASSESLTESSGNTIYF; CDR3nt: TGCGCCAGCAGTGAGTCGTTGACAGAAAGCTCTGGAAACACCATATATTTT
d_gene: .; v_gene: TRBV14; abundance: .; j_gene: TRBJ2-2; len: 15; CDR3aa: CASSQDLGSTGELFF; CDR3nt: TGTGCCAGCAGCCAAGATCTAGGATCCACCGGGGAGCTGTTTTTT
d_gene: TRBD2; v_gene: TRBV18; abundance: .; j_gene: TRBJ2-1; len: 17; CDR3aa: CASSPTSGGFSYNEQFF; CDR3nt: TGTGCCAGCTCTCCGACTAGCGGGGGGTTCTCCTACAATGAGCAGTTCTTC
d_gene: TRBD1; v_gene: TRBV30; abundance: medium-sized; j_gene: TRBJ1-5; len: 13; CDR3aa: CAWSQGQGQPQHF; CDR3nt: TGTGCCTGGAGTCAGGGACAGGGACAGCCCCAGCATTTT
d_gene: TRBD2; v_gene: TRBV2; abundance: .; j_gene: TRBJ2-1; len: 15; CDR3aa: CASRTGTSGNNEQFF; CDR3nt: TGTGCCAGCAGGACCGGGACTAGCGGCAACAATGAGCAGTTCTTC
d_gene: .; v_gene: TRBV30; abundance: .; j_gene: TRBJ1-5; len: 14; CDR3aa: CAWSVQGGNQPQHF; CDR3nt: TGTGCCTGGAGTGTACAAGGGGGAAATCAGCCCCAGCATTTT
d_gene: TRBD1; v_gene: TRBV28; abundance: once; j_gene: TRBJ1-1; len: 15; CDR3aa: CASSRRDRGPTEAFF; CDR3nt: TGTGCCAGCAGTCGCCGGGACAGGGGGCCTACTGAAGCTTTCTTT
d_gene: .; v_gene: TRBV10-3; abundance: few; j_gene: TRBJ1-1; len: 13; CDR3aa: CATADRGITEAFF; CDR3nt: TGTGCCACCGCGGACCGAGGGATCACTGAAGCTTTCTTT
d_gene: .; v_gene: TRBV10-3; abundance: few; j_gene: TRBJ1-5; len: 14; CDR3aa: CATRSEGGNQPQHF; CDR3nt: TGTGCCACCCGAAGCGAAGGGGGTAATCAGCCCCAGCATTTT
d_gene: .; v_gene: TRBV28; abundance: .; j_gene: TRBJ1-1; len: 11; CDR3aa: CASTLGGEAFF; CDR3nt: TGTGCCAGCACTCTAGGGGGGGAGGCTTTCTTT